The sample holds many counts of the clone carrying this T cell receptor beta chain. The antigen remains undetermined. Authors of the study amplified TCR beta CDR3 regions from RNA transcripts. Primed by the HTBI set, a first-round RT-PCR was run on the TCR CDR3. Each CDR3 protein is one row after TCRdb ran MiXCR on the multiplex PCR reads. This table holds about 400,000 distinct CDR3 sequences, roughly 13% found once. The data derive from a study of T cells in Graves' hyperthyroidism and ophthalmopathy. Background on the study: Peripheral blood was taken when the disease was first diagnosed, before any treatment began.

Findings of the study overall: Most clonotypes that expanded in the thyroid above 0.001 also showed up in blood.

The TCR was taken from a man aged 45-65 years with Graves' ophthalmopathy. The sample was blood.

The CDR3 coding sequence is TGTGCCATCGGGAGGAGCGGGAGCGCGACCGGGGAGCTGTTTTTT. Residues: CAIGRSGSATGELFF. The chain joins TRBV10-3 to TRBJ2-2, with 8 nucleotides matching TRBD2. Losses at the gene ends were 8 bases for V and 5 bases for J; bases not matched to a gene: 10. Germline CDR1 is ENHRY and CDR2 is SYGVKD. The CDR3 length is 15 residues.